A single sample is the source of the 10 T cell receptor beta chains below, sequenced in a study of cytomegalovirus exposure and HLA in healthy donors. Vbeta (60) and Jbeta (13) primers were used in the PCR. Assay: immunoSEQ multiplex PCR; the TCRdb copy retains only in-frame clones and omits some. Among under 130,000 clones listed, over 65% were seen once. The source material was PBMCs. The origin of the receptors is a man aged 35-49 years in good health and CMV-seropositive.

This clone occurred a few times. V is TRBV4-2 and J is TRBJ1-6; D gene ambiguous. This CDR3 comprises 16 residues. Germline loops: CDR1 LGHNA, CDR2 YNFKEQ. With 0 bases removed from V and 10 bases from J, the gap between germline ends came to 16 bases. The CDR3 region is CASSQEGSQVSSPLHF. The DNA of the CDR3 is TGTGCCAGCAGCCAAGAAGGGAGCCAGGTGTCCTCACCCCTCCACTTT.

The V and J genes are TRBV13 and TRBJ2-7; TRBD2 matches 15 bases. The trim removed 6 bases at V and 5 bases at J, leaving 8 bases unmatched. The CDR3 runs 16 residues. Germline CDR1 is PRHDT and CDR2 is FYEKMQ (reference sequence). The CDR3 coding sequence is TGTGCCAGCAGTCACGGACTAGCGGGAGGGATGGACGAGCAGTACTTC. This sequence encodes CASSHGLAGGMDEQYF.

This clone was seen just once. The chain has TRBV6-5 and TRBJ2-1, with a possible D match to TRBD1 (5 bases). Germline V gives CDR1 MNHEY, CDR2 SVGAGI. CDR3 length: 14 amino acids. The V end lost 5 bases, the J end lost 0 bases, and 8 bases lay between the germline ends. DNA for the CDR3: TGTGCCAGCAGTCCCCAGGGCTCCTACAATGAGCAGTTCTTC. Protein sequence: CASSPQGSYNEQFF.

This rearrangement joins TRBV5-4 to TRBJ1-1, with D hard to call. CDR3 size: 15 residues. Trimming removed 4 bases at V and 3 bases at J, with 16 bases between. CDR1 is SGHNT and CDR2 is YYREEE in the germline V gene (reference sequence). The CDR3 DNA reads as TGTGCCAGCAGCCTGCCCGGAGGGAGGGACACTGAAGCTTTCTTT. It yields the protein CASSLPGGRDTEAFF.

The chain is built from TRBV29-1 and TRBJ2-1; 9 nucleotides agree with TRBD1. Germline loops: CDR1 SQVTM, CDR2 ANQGSEA. V shed 8 bases, J shed 5 bases, and the junction held 7 bases outside the gene matches. There are 13 residues in the CDR3. CDR3 in amino acids: CSTRTGADNEQFF. CDR3 DNA: TGCAGCACCAGGACAGGGGCAGACAATGAGCAGTTCTTC.

This clone turned up a few times. CDR3 residues: CASSSLQGNSNYGYTF. CDR3 DNA sequence: TGTGCCAGCAGCTCACTCCAGGGGAATAGTAACTATGGCTACACCTTC. The V call is TRBV11-3, the J call TRBJ1-2; tentative D call: TRBD1 (6 bases). Trimming stripped 4 bases from V and 1 base from J, with 16 bases between. CDR3 length equals 16 residues. CDR1 and CDR2 from the germline V gene are SGHNT and YENEEA.

The chain carries TRBV6-5 and TRBJ1-6; the D is unclear. The CDR3 extends over 13 amino acids. Germline V lookup: CDR1 MNHEY, CDR2 SVGAGI. The V end was cut by 0 bases, the J end by 10 bases, with 7 bases between. CDR3 sequence reads: CASSYSPGSPLHF. CDR3 sequence (DNA): TGTGCCAGCAGTTACTCCCCGGGATCACCCCTCCACTTT.

This clone was found once. The chain has TRBV28 and TRBJ2-4; a weak D match, TRBD1 (5 bases). Trimming pared 4 bases from V and 1 base from J, leaving 8 bases between. The CDR3 is made up of 14 amino acids. CDR1 and CDR2 from the germline V gene are MDHEN and SYDVKM. CDR3 sequence reads: CASSSGMAKNIQYF. The DNA of the CDR3 is TGTGCCAGCAGTTCAGGGATGGCCAAAAACATTCAGTACTTC.

The V call is TRBV11-3, the J call TRBJ2-2; 10 bases map to TRBD2. V gave up 11 bases and J gave up 4 bases; unmatched junction bases: 4. CDR1 SGHNT and CDR2 YENEEA come from the germline V gene. The CDR3 length is 13 residues. The CDR3 protein is CASGTSATGELFF. CDR3 coding DNA: TGTGCCTCGGGGACTAGCGCCACCGGGGAGCTGTTTTTT.

The CDR3 region has the DNA TGTGCCAGCAGCAGACTAGCGGGGGTGAGGGAGCTGTTTTTT. This encodes CASSRLAGVRELFF. The chain is built from TRBV9 and TRBJ2-2; 12 bases match TRBD2. The CDR3 sequence is 14 residues long. Trimming removed 4 bases from V and 9 bases from J; junction bases left unmatched: 4. CDR1 and CDR2 from the germline V gene are SGDLS and YYNGEE.